These 9 T cell receptor beta chains originate from one sample sequenced in a study of breast tumors, draining lymph nodes, adjacent tissues. Breast cancer patients provided tissue from their axillary draining lymph nodes. A single record per CDR3 protein comes from TCRdb applying MiXCR to the multiplex PCR reads. Found here are under 150,000 distinct CDR3 sequences, approximately 21% of them singletons; the top ten hold around 2.2%. Input material: axillary lymph node tissue. Receptors were obtained from a female donor with breast cancer. Some clones in this sample may be carry-over from other donors' samples.

This clonotype was found many times. The J gene is TRBJ1-6, the V gene TRBV6-1; TRBD1 matches 10 bases. Germline loops: CDR1 MNHNS, CDR2 SASEGT. This CDR3 spans 12 amino acids. Trimming cost V 8 bases and J 9 bases; bases outside gene matches: 1. CDR3 amino acids: CASDRGLSPLHF. The CDR3 coding sequence is TGTGCCAGCGACAGGGGGCTTTCACCCCTCCACTTT.

In this sample, this clonotype turned up many times. The rearrangement uses TRBV28 and TRBJ2-7; D may be TRBD1 (5 bases). V was pared by 5 bases and J by 0 bases, with 11 bases between. Germline values: CDR1 MDHEN, CDR2 SYDVKM. The CDR3 sequence is 14 residues long. The CDR3 spells CASSIPQGSYEQYF. As DNA, the CDR3 is TGTGCCAGCAGTATCCCTCAGGGCTCCTACGAGCAGTACTTC.

V gene TRBV7-8 combines with J gene TRBJ2-5; the D gene is possibly TRBD1 (5 bases). V lost 7 bases, J lost 6 bases, and 21 bases lay in between. CDR3 size: 15 residues. In germline, CDR1 is SGHVS, CDR2 FQNEAQ. Written as DNA, the CDR3 is TGTGCCAGCAAAACTGCGACAGCCAATAAACAGACCCAGTACTTC. Amino acid sequence: CASKTATANKQTQYF.

Points on this clonotype: Possible read error: a much larger clone is one base away. V usage is TRBV10-1 and J usage is TRBJ2-1; perhaps TRBD2 as D (5 bases). Per the germline V gene, CDR1 is WNHNN and CDR2 is SYGVQD (reference sequence). The CDR3 is 12 amino acids. With 3 bases removed from V and 10 bases from J, the gap between germline ends came to 10 bases. The CDR3 DNA follows: TGCGCCAGCAGTGATCTTTCGGGAGAGCAGTTCTTC. Translating gives CASSDLSGEQFF.

In this sample, this clonotype turned up many times. The rearrangement joins TRBV30 to TRBJ2-7, with D possibly matching TRBD1 (6 bases). Germline V gene sequence: CDR1 GTSNPN, CDR2 SVGIG (reference sequence). The CDR3 runs to 15 residues. V lost 4 bases and J lost 4, with 20 bases in between. CDR3 residues: CAWTSNQGQGYEQYF. The CDR3, as DNA: TGTGCCTGGACCTCTAATCAGGGACAAGGGTACGAGCAGTACTTC.

With regard to this clonotype: A clone one base away is much larger, so this may be a read error. The chain employs TRBV6-6 and TRBJ1-5; TRBD1 matches 8 bases. The germline gives CDR1 MNHNY, CDR2 SVGAGI (reference sequence). Trimming cost V 8 bases and J 3 bases; bases outside gene matches: 9. There are 15 residues in the CDR3. The CDR3 sequence is CASGPQGGVNQPQHF. The CDR3, as DNA: TGTGCCAGCGGCCCACAGGGGGGCGTCAATCAGCCCCAGCATTTT.

This clonotype occurred many times. J is TRBJ2-6 and V is TRBV5-1; no clear D. The V gene's germline CDR1 is SGHRS and CDR2 YFSETQ. The V end lost 4 bases, the J end lost 2 bases, and 16 bases lay between the germline ends. CDR3 size: 17 residues. This CDR3 is CASSPTTSSPGANVLTF. CDR3 nucleotide sequence: TGCGCCAGCAGCCCGACAACGAGTTCTCCTGGGGCCAACGTCCTGACTTTC.

The chain has TRBV7-9 and TRBJ2-3; D unresolved. TRBJ1-5 explains the end of the DNA better; the J call may be wrong. This CDR3 is built from 14 residues. Germline V gene lookup returns CDR1 SEHNR and CDR2 FQNEAQ (reference sequence). DNA for the CDR3: TGTGCCAGCAGCGCCGGACTAGCGGCAGATACGCAGCATTTT. This gives the protein CASSAGLAADTQHF.

This clonotype was recorded many times. The chain couples TRBV2 to TRBJ2-3, with 7 bases lining up with TRBD2. V lost 2 bases and J lost 1; bases outside the gene matches: 3. The CDR3 is made up of 15 amino acids. CDR1 is SNHLY and CDR2 is FYNNEI in the germline V gene. CDR3 region: CASSEFAGGTDTQYF. The CDR3 DNA reads as TGTGCCAGCAGTGAATTCGCGGGGGGCACAGATACGCAGTATTTT. Full variable domain (rest looked up from reference TRBV2 and TRBJ2-3): EPEVTQTPSHQVTQMGQEVILRCVPISNHLYFYWYRQILGQKVEFLVSFYNNEISEKSEIFDDQFSVERPDGSNFTLKIRSTKLEDSAMYFCASSEFAGGTDTQYFGPGTRLTVL.